The 9 T cell receptor beta chains below all came from one sample that was sequenced in a study of T cells in Graves' hyperthyroidism and ophthalmopathy. RNA transcripts gave rise to amplified TCR beta CDR3 regions. Initially, a first-round RT-PCR of the TCR CDR3 employed the HTBI primer set. TCRdb re-called the multiplex PCR reads through MiXCR, storing one row per CDR3 protein. The sample lists roughly 750,000 distinct CDR3 sequences, over 15% seen once, with about 8.4% in the top ten. Sample: blood. Source of these receptors: a man younger than 30 with Graves' hyperthyroidism.

The CDR3 spells CATSDGNEQYF. CDR3 coding DNA: TGCGCCACCTCGGACGGCAACGAGCAGTACTTC. The genes are TRBV10-1 and TRBJ2-7; D remains unclear. Trimming removed 10 bases from V and 5 bases from J, with 12 bases in between. The CDR3 is 11 residues long. From germline, CDR1 is WNHNN and CDR2 SYGVQD (reference sequence).

At least ten counts were recorded for this clonotype. The genes are TRBV6-1 and TRBJ1-1; D is perhaps TRBD1 (6 bases). The CDR3 spans 13 residues. V was trimmed by 5 bases and J by 7 bases, leaving 14 bases between them. CDR1 and CDR2 from the germline V gene are MNHNS and SASEGT. The CDR3 nucleotides read TGTGCCAGCAGTACCAGGGGCGGGAATGAAGCTTTCTTT. Protein: CASSTRGGNEAFF.

Only a few counts were recorded for this clonotype. The rearrangement joins TRBV14 to TRBJ1-1; no reliable D call. Germline V gene data show CDR1 as SGHDN and CDR2 as FVKESK. Between the trimmed V and J ends, which lost 4 bases and 0 bases, there was a span of 9 bases. The CDR3 spans 14 residues. The CDR3 DNA reads TGTGCCAGCAGCCCCCGGTGGGTGAACACTGAAGCTTTCTTT. Residues: CASSPRWVNTEAFF.

This clonotype was counted many times. This chain links TRBV11-1 with TRBJ2-1, with 11 bases identical to TRBD2. The CDR3 is 20 amino acids. CDR1 and CDR2 (germline): SGHAT, FQDESV (reference sequence). The V and J ends lost 1 base and 5 bases, in that order; junction bases with no gene match: 16. The DNA for the CDR3 is TGTGCCAGCAGCTTAGTAGGCTACACTAGCGGGAGATCAAACCACAATGAGCAGTTCTTC. It encodes CASSLVGYTSGRSNHNEQFF. Full variable domain (rest looked up from reference TRBV11-1 and TRBJ2-1): EAEVAQSPRYKITEKSQAVAFWCDPISGHATLYWYRQILGQGPELLVQFQDESVVDDSQLPKDRFSAERLKGVDSTLKIQPAELGDSAMYLCASSLVGYTSGRSNHNEQFFGPGTRLTVL.

The chain recombines TRBV24-1 with TRBJ2-1, with 9 bases lining up with TRBD1. CDR3 length: 16 residues. With V trimmed by 4 bases and J by 6 bases, 9 bases remained unmatched. Germline V lookup: CDR1 KGHDR, CDR2 SFDVKD. The DNA of the CDR3 is TGTGCCACCAGTGACTGGACAGGGGAGGATGGCAATGAGCAGTTCTTC. It encodes CATSDWTGEDGNEQFF.

Many counts were recorded for this clonotype. The rearrangement links TRBV7-8 to TRBJ2-2, with 7 bases aligning to TRBD2. J gave up 2 bases and V 3 bases, and 18 bases lay outside the gene matches. The V gene's germline CDR1 is SGHVS and CDR2 FQNEAQ. CDR3 size: 20 residues. The CDR3 region is CASSFLPRVAGLTNTGELFF. CDR3 DNA: TGTGCCAGCAGCTTTTTGCCCAGGGTAGCGGGCCTAACTAACACCGGGGAGCTGTTTTTT.

The table lists this clonotype with a count of one. The chain couples TRBV15 to TRBJ2-7, with a weak D call TRBD2 (5 bases). CDR3 length: 15 residues. V lost 3 bases, J lost 2 bases, and 14 bases lay in between. Germline-derived CDR1 and CDR2 are LNHNV and YYDKDF (reference sequence). CDR3 sequence: CATSSAPGLPYEQYF. The CDR3 nucleotides read TGTGCCACCAGCAGTGCCCCCGGACTGCCCTACGAGCAGTACTTC.

This clonotype was recorded many times. V is TRBV28 and J is TRBJ2-7; tentative D call: TRBD2 (5 bases). The CDR3 totals 15 residues. Per germline, CDR1 MDHEN and CDR2 SYDVKM. V lost 4 bases to trimming and J lost 4 bases, with 17 bases between them. For the CDR3, the DNA is TGTGCCAGCAGTTCTCTCGGCGGACTCGGGTACGAGCAGTACTTC. Amino acids: CASSSLGGLGYEQYF.

This clonotype came up a few times. V is TRBV18 and J is TRBJ1-3; the D is unclear. V was trimmed by 1 base and J by 0 bases, leaving 7 bases between them. The CDR3 has 15 amino acids. Germline CDR1 is KGHSH and CDR2 is LQKENI. This CDR3 reads CASSPQGPSGNTIYF. CDR3 bases: TGTGCCAGCTCACCACAAGGTCCCTCTGGAAACACCATATATTTT.